A single sample is the source of the 4 T cell receptor beta chains below, sequenced in a study of cytomegalovirus exposure and HLA in healthy donors. The assay was immunoSEQ multiplex PCR, and TCRdb's table has in-frame clones only and misses some. Among approximately 120,000 clones, 88% were seen once, and the ten largest hold 2% to 2.5%. The source material was PBMCs. The receptors derive from a woman aged 18-35 years in good health and CMV-seronegative.

This clone is a singleton in its sample. The rearrangement uses TRBV7-2 and TRBJ1-2; 10 positions match TRBD1. Losses at the gene ends were 3 bases for V and 4 bases for J; bases not matched to a gene: 5. Germline V CDR1 and CDR2: SGHTA, FQGNSA. This CDR3 has 15 residues. The CDR3 spells CASSFRDRGFYGYTF. The DNA for the CDR3 is TGTGCCAGCAGCTTCCGGGACAGGGGATTCTATGGCTACACCTTC.

J is TRBJ2-2 and V is TRBV5-1; D is perhaps TRBD1 (5 bases). The V end was cut by 5 bases, the J end by 0 bases, with 14 bases between. The length of the CDR3 is 16 residues. CDR1 and CDR2 from the germline V gene are SGHRS and YFSETQ. The CDR3 protein is CASRRWTLANTGELFF. The CDR3 coding sequence is TGCGCCAGCAGGCGTTGGACACTCGCGAACACCGGGGAGCTGTTTTTT.

The V gene is TRBV18, the J gene TRBJ1-3, with D perhaps matching TRBD1 (5 bases). CDR3 length: 14 residues. Germline lookup yields CDR1 KGHSH and CDR2 LQKENI. The V end was cut by 1 base, the J end by 3 bases, with 7 bases between. The CDR3 sequence is CASSPQGVGNTIYF. The CDR3 coding sequence is TGTGCCAGCTCACCACAAGGGGTTGGAAACACCATATATTTT.

The chain has TRBV6-5 and TRBJ2-3; D is perhaps TRBD1 (5 bases). Germline loops: CDR1 MNHEY, CDR2 SVGAGI. CDR3 size: 14 residues. V was pared by 6 bases and J by 0 bases, with 10 bases between. CDR3 residues: CASRQDPSTDTQYF. CDR3 nucleotides: TGTGCCAGCAGACAGGATCCTAGCACAGATACGCAGTATTTT.